The 15 T cell receptor beta chains listed next were all sequenced from one sample in a study of T cells in Graves' hyperthyroidism and ophthalmopathy. Authors of the study amplified TCR beta CDR3 regions from RNA transcripts. HTBI primers were employed in a first-round RT-PCR of the TCR CDR3. TCRdb re-analysed the multiplex PCR reads in MiXCR, keeping a single row per CDR3 protein. The table shows fewer than 450,000 distinct CDR3 sequences, with about a sixth occurring only once. Source material: blood. The receptors were gathered from a woman aged 30 to 39 with Graves' hyperthyroidism that later progressed to Graves' ophthalmopathy.

Many counts were recorded for this clonotype. The chain uses TRBV3-1 and TRBJ2-3, with D perhaps TRBD2 (5 bases). This CDR3 is built from 14 residues. Germline-derived CDR1 and CDR2 are LGHDT and YNNKEL (reference sequence). Trimming cost V 0 bases and J 9 bases, with 13 bases left between them. For the CDR3, the DNA is TGTGCCAGCAGCCAAGAGCCCTCACTAGTAACGCAGTATTTT. Translated: CASSQEPSLVTQYF.

The chain recombines TRBV4-1 with TRBJ1-4, with D unresolved. This CDR3 has 16 amino acids. Germline V lookup: CDR1 MGHRA, CDR2 YSYEKL. V was pared by 3 bases and J by 5 bases, with 16 bases between. The CDR3 sequence: CASSQQLRWGNEKLFF. Written as DNA, the CDR3 is TGCGCCAGCAGCCAGCAATTGAGGTGGGGAAATGAAAAACTGTTTTTT.

This clonotype was observed at least ten times. This sequence joins TRBV29-1 and TRBJ1-2; D uncertain. Trimming left V 4 bases short and J 0 bases short, with 6 bases between. This CDR3 region has 12 residues. Germline CDR1 is SQVTM and CDR2 is ANQGSEA. The CDR3 region is CSVVQTNYGYTF. CDR3 coding DNA: TGCAGCGTTGTGCAAACTAACTATGGCTACACCTTC. Full variable domain (missing parts from reference TRBV29-1 and TRBJ1-2): SAVISQKPSRDICQRGTSLTIQCQVDSQVTMMFWYRQQPGQSLTLIATANQGSEATYESGFVIDKFPISRPNLTFSTLTVSNMSPEDSSIYLCSVVQTNYGYTFGSGTRLTVV.

At least ten counts were recorded for this clonotype. This rearrangement joins TRBV28 to TRBJ2-2; 12 bases fit TRBD2. The germline CDR1 and CDR2 sequences are MDHEN and SYDVKM. The CDR3 has 13 residues. The CDR3 nucleotides read TGTGTGACTAGCGGGAGAAGCACCGGGGAGCTGTTTTTT. This encodes CVTSGRSTGELFF.

This clonotype was recorded many times. The rearrangement links TRBV5-1 to TRBJ2-7; 8 bases match TRBD1. CDR1 and CDR2 from the germline V gene are SGHRS and YFSETQ. The junction had 4 bases not matched to a gene; V was cut back by 0 bases and J by 5 bases. CDR3 length: 14 amino acids. In nucleotides, the CDR3 is TGCGCCAGCAGCTTGGAGGCAGGGGGCAACGAGCAGTACTTC. Amino acid sequence: CASSLEAGGNEQYF.

In this sample, this clonotype turned up many times. The rearrangement uses TRBV6-2 or TRBV6-3 and TRBJ1-5; a weak D match, TRBD1 (5 bases). CDR3 length: 14 residues. The germline CDR1 and CDR2 sequences are MNHEY and SVGEGT. Trimming left V 5 bases short and J 9 bases short, with 17 bases between. As DNA, the CDR3 is TGTGCCAGCAGTAACTACAGGATAGCGGGGCCCCAGCATTTT. Amino acids: CASSNYRIAGPQHF.

The V and J genes are TRBV4-2 and TRBJ2-3; no clear D. CDR3 length equals 18 residues. With 0 bases removed from V and 2 bases from J, the gap between germline ends came to 18 bases. Germline CDR1 reads LGHNA; CDR2 reads YNFKEQ. CDR3 DNA: TGTGCCAGCAGCCAAGATGACTTCGGGCGGAGATCCACAGATACGCAGTATTTT. This codes for CASSQDDFGRRSTDTQYF.

V gene TRBV2 combines with J gene TRBJ1-5; tentative D call: TRBD1 (5 bases). The CDR3 covers 15 residues. V lost 2 bases and J 0 bases, leaving 8 bases between the germline ends. Germline V gives CDR1 SNHLY, CDR2 FYNNEI. As DNA, the CDR3 is TGTGCCAGCAGTGAACGGGGGAGTAGCAATCAGCCCCAGCATTTT. It translates to CASSERGSSNQPQHF.

This clonotype has at least ten counts. CDR3 DNA: TGTGCCAGCAGTCCTTTCTCAGGGGGCCTTCGGTACGAGCAGTACTTC. The encoded protein is CASSPFSGGLRYEQYF. The J gene is TRBJ2-7, the V gene TRBV28; 8 positions agree with TRBD1. V was pared by 5 bases and J by 4 bases, with 13 bases of the junction left unmatched. This CDR3 is 16 amino acids long. The germline V gene has CDR1 MDHEN and CDR2 SYDVKM.

This clonotype was observed at least ten times. The chain employs TRBV10-2 and TRBJ1-6; tentatively, D is TRBD1 (5 bases). This CDR3 is built from 15 residues. Trimming removed 6 bases from V and 3 bases from J, with 12 bases in between. Germline loops: CDR1 WSHSY, CDR2 SAAADI. The DNA for the CDR3 is TGCGCCAGCAGGGGACGGGGTGGCTATAATTCACCCCTCCACTTT. It encodes CASRGRGGYNSPLHF.

With regard to this clonotype: Its ends do not fully match the called genes, so a read error is possible. The rearrangement links TRBV7-9 to TRBJ2-5; no definite D call. The CDR3 has 13 amino acids. Germline V gene data show CDR1 as SEHNR and CDR2 as FQNEAQ (reference sequence). Here the CDR3 reads CVSSRTVSETQYF. In nucleotides, the CDR3 is TGTGTCAGCAGCAGAACGGTTTCGGAGACCCAGTACTTC.

The chain has TRBV27 and TRBJ1-5; D is unresolved. With 5 bases removed from V and 6 bases from J, the gap between germline ends came to 23 bases. Per germline, CDR1 MNHEY and CDR2 SMNVEV (reference sequence). This CDR3 region has 17 residues. In DNA form, the CDR3 reads TGTGCCAGCAGTCTAAGGGCCCGGGAAGGGCTGGGTCAGCCCCAGCATTTT. Translating it yields CASSLRAREGLGQPQHF.

The chain uses TRBV7-2 and TRBJ2-5; tentatively, D is TRBD2 (5 bases). The CDR3 covers 14 residues. The germline V and J ends were trimmed by 5 bases and 7 bases, with 17 bases remaining between them. The germline V gene encodes CDR1 SGHTA and CDR2 FQGNSA. Here the CDR3 reads CASSQRTAEGTQYF. As DNA, the CDR3 is TGTGCCAGCAGCCAGAGGACGGCAGAGGGGACCCAGTACTTC.

This clonotype was seen a few times. V is TRBV24-1 and J is TRBJ2-3; D is possibly TRBD2 (6 bases). The CDR3 is 16 residues long. Germline CDR1 reads KGHDR; CDR2 reads SFDVKD. Deletions cut 1 base from V and 2 bases from J, with 12 bases between. This CDR3 reads CATSDFPGLDTDTQYF. The CDR3 bases are TGTGCCACCAGTGATTTTCCGGGACTTGACACAGATACGCAGTATTTT.

This clonotype was counted many times. This chain links TRBV12-3 or TRBV12-4 with TRBJ2-5; D gene unclear. V lost 8 bases to trimming and J lost 2 bases, with 15 bases between them. The CDR3 runs to 14 residues. CDR3 protein: CASGDGQLQETQYF. CDR3 nucleotides: TGTGCCAGCGGCGACGGGCAGTTACAAGAGACCCAGTACTTC.